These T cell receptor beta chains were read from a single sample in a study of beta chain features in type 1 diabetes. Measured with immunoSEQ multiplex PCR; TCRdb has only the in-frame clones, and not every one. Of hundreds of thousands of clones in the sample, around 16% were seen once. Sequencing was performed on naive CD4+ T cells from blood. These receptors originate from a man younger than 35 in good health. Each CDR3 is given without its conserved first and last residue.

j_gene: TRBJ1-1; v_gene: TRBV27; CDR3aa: ASRGSNLIMNTEAF
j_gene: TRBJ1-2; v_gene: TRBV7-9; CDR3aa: ASSLEQGGGYT
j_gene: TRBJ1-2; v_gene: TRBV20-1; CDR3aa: SAQPWGYT
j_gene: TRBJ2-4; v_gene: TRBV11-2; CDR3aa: ASSLVAGAKNIQY
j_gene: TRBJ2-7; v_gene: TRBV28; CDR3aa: ASSFPLQDSRSYEQY
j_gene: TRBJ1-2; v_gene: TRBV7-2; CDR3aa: ASSPTSGDRAYGYT
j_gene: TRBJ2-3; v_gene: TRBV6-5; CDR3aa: ASRTGGRADTQY
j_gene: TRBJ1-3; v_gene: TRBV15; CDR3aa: ATSMGGASSGNTIY
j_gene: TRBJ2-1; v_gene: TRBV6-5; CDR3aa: ASSRLAGGPYEQF
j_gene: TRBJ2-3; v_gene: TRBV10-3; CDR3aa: AISLAGGPDTQY
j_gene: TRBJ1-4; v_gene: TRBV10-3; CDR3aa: AIRGAESQNEKLF
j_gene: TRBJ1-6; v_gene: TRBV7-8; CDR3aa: ASSAGQSITLH
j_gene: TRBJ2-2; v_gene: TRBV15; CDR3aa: ATSRSGQAGELF
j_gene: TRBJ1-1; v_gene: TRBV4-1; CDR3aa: ASSQYSVSTEAF
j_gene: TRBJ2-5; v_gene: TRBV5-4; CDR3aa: ASSLDGETQY
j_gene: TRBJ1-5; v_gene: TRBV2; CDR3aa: ASSDGQRDQPQH
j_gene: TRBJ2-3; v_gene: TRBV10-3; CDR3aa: AISEPGGGLADTQY
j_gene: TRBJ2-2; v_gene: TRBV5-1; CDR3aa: ASSLEAGDTGELF
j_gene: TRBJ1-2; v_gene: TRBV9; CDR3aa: ASSPSQGTRQNGYT
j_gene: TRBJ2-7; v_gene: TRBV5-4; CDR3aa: ASSFLAGSSYEQY
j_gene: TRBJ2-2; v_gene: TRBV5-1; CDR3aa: ASSLNRKNTGELF
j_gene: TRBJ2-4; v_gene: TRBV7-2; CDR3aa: ASSSRYSITKNIQY
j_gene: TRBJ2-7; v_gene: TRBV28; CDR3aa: ASSQYRAEQY
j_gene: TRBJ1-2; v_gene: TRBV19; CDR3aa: ASSIDRTVYYGYT
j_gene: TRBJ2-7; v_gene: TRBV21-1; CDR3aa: ASMGLPPSEQY
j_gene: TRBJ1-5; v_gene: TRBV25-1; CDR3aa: ASSERGDQPQH
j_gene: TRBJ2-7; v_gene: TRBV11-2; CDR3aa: ASSLATQGSYEQY
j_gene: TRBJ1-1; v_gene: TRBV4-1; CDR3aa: ASSSRDTNTEAF
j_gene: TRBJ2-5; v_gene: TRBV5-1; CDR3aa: ASSLRTAGGRETQY
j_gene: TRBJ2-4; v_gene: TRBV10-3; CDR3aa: AIGTGLDIQY
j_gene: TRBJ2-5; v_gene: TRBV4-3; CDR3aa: ASSQDRVAGSFFETQY
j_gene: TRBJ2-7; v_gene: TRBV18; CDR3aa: ASSPNLSYEQY
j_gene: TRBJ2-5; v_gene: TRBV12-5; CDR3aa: ASGLGLAQETQY
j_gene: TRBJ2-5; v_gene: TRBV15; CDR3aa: ATSRAPPTETQY
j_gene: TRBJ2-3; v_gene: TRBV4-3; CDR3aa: ASSQVQGISDTQY
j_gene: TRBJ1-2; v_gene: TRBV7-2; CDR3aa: ASSQSVTGEGYYGYT
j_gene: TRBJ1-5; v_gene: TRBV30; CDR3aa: AWSVGGNQPQH
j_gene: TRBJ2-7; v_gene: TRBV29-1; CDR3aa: SGRGQGYEQY
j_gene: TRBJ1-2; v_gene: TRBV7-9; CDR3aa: ASSSFRGLGYGYT